This T cell receptor (beta chain) was retrieved from a study of cytomegalovirus exposure and HLA in healthy donors. CDR3 size: 15 residues. The V and J ends lost 4 bases and 4 bases respectively, with 13 bases between them. The germline CDR1 and CDR2 sequences are SEHNR and FQNEAQ (reference sequence). The study ran its PCR with 60 Vbeta and 13 Jbeta primers. Measured with immunoSEQ multiplex PCR; TCRdb has only the in-frame clones, and not every one. This table has 130,000 to 150,000 clones, 60% to 80% appearing once. Sequencing was done on a sample of PBMCs. This chain uses TRBV7-9 with TRBJ1-4; D gene uncertain. This TCR came from a woman under 40 in good health and CMV-seronegative. CDR3 sequence: CASSWETTYNEKLFF. In DNA form, the CDR3 reads TGTGCCAGCAGCTGGGAGACAACTTATAATGAAAAACTGTTTTTT.